The T cell receptor (beta chain) under discussion was sequenced for a study of T cells in Graves' hyperthyroidism and ophthalmopathy. Over 18 months, lack of ophthalmopathy progression marked Graves' hyperthyroidism as stable. The PBMCs were taken from over 9.5 ml of fresh peripheral blood. From RNA transcripts, TCR beta CDR3 regions were amplified. TCR CDR3 underwent first-round RT-PCR with the HTBI primer set. In TCRdb, the multiplex PCR reads were re-called with MiXCR into one record per CDR3 protein. Here the sample spans hundreds of thousands of distinct CDR3 sequences, about 15% being singletons. CDR3 length: 10 amino acids. V shed 6 bases and J shed 10 bases, with 7 bases lying between them. CDR1 and CDR2 (germline): SNHLY, FYNNEI.

The clonotype originates from a woman under 30 with Graves' hyperthyroidism. The sequencing input was blood. This rearrangement joins TRBV2 to TRBJ2-1; D gene uncertain. The CDR3 protein is CASRTKEQFF. The CDR3 nucleotides are TGTGCCAGCAGGACAAAAGAGCAGTTCTTC.